This TCR beta chain was identified in a study of shared clonotypes between healthy human individuals. Trimming removed 3 bases at V and 4 bases at J, with 10 bases between. The germline V gene encodes CDR1 SGHRS and CDR2 YFSETQ. This CDR3 has 13 amino acids. Turning to this clone: Its antigen remains unidentified.

The method was immunoSEQ multiplex PCR; TCRdb's version includes in-frame clones alone and lacks a portion of them. The table includes about 1.1 million clones, 70% to 80% detected once. Naive CD45RA+ and memory CD45RA-negative subsets were split from CD4+ cells. Regarding the study as a whole: Non-shared clonotypes had lower generation probabilities than those shared by all four donors. Sharing across four donors was highest in naive CD4 (approximately 5%) and lowest in memory CD8 (about 0.4%). Researchers sampled blood only, noting tissue repertoires likely differ.

The receptor was isolated from a man between 18 and 29 years old in good health. Some clones in this sample may be carry-over from other donors' samples. What was sequenced was memory CD4+ T cells from PBMCs. Indicated subset: CD45RA-negative fraction. The chain links TRBV5-1 to TRBJ1-1; no firm D call. The chain's CDR3 is CASSSQVGTEAFF. As DNA, the CDR3 is TGCGCCAGCAGCTCGCAGGTGGGCACTGAAGCTTTCTTT.